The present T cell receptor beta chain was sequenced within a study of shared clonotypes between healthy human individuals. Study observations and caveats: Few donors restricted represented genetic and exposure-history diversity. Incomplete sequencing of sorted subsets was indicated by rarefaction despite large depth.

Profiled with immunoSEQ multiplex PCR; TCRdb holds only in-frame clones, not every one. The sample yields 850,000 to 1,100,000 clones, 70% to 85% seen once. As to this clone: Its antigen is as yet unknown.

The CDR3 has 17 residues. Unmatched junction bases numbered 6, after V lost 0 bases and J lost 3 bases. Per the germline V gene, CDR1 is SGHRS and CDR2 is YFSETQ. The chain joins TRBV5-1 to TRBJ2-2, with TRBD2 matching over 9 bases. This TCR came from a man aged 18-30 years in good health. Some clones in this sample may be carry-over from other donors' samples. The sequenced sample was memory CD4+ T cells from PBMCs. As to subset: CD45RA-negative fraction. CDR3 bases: TGCGCCAGCAGCTTGGGGGGACTAGCCGTGGACACCGGGGAGCTGTTTTTT. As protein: CASSLGGLAVDTGELFF.